The T cell receptor (beta chain) under discussion was sequenced for a study of T cells in localized non-small cell lung cancer. Details on this clone: The antigen is undetermined.

Germline V gives CDR1 SGHDT, CDR2 YYEEEE. Germline trimming cut 3 bases from V and 6 bases from J; bases unmatched to any gene: 10. The CDR3 runs 16 residues. Study outcomes and limitations: Those with higher blood T cell density had longer overall survival. Measurement of T cell clonality placed uninvolved adjacent lung highest, above the level in tumor. Researchers found a median around 57 of the top 100 tumor clones in adjacent lung.

TCRdb keeps only in-frame clones here, not all; method: immunoSEQ multiplex PCR. The table includes around 64,000 clones, roughly 76% detected once. The receptor was derived from a man aged 40 to 70 with stage II lung adenocarcinoma. The sequencing used PBMCs, collected before any cancer treatment. The chain recombines TRBV5-6 with TRBJ2-2, with 8 bases that match TRBD2. CDR3 coding DNA: TGTGCCAGCAGCTCCCCAGCGGGAGTCGAGCCCGGGGAGCTGTTTTTT. Residues: CASSSPAGVEPGELFF. The variable domain in full, with the rest retrieved from reference TRBV5-6 and TRBJ2-2, is DAGVTQSPTHLIKTRGQQVTLRCSPKSGHDTVSWYQQALGQGPQFIFQYYEEEERQRGNFPDRFSGHQFPNYSSELNVNALLLGDSALYLCASSSPAGVEPGELFFGEGSRLTVL.